Shown below are 5 T cell receptor beta chains from a single sample sequenced in a study of OX40 agonist ivuxolimab in advanced cancers. TCRdb's table, derived via immunoSEQ multiplex PCR, lists solely in-frame clones and lacks some. The repertoire includes 50,000 to 55,000 clones, approximately 90% of them detected once, and approximately 1.5% sits in the top ten. This material consisted of CD4+ or CD8+ T cells sorted from blood, taken in a trial of the OX40 agonist ivuxolimab. These receptor sequences come from an adult with an advanced solid tumor such as melanoma, head and neck, liver or kidney cancer.

The chain carries TRBV11-2 and TRBJ1-6; TRBD1 agrees at 8 bases. The V segment lost 6 bases and the J segment 9 bases; nucleotides outside the gene matches: 7. This CDR3 region has 14 residues. In germline, CDR1 is SGHAT, CDR2 FQNNGV. CDR3 DNA: TGTGCCAGCAGAACTCAGGGGGCTGGTTCACCCCTCCACTTT. It yields the protein CASRTQGAGSPLHF.

This clone was seen just once. V gene TRBV11-2 combines with J gene TRBJ2-2; 11 bases line up with TRBD2. The CDR3 has 16 amino acids. The germline V gene encodes CDR1 SGHAT and CDR2 FQNNGV. The ends lost 4 bases at V and 6 bases at J; junction bases unmatched: 7. In DNA form, the CDR3 reads TGTGCCAGCAGCTCGTTAGCGGGAGGGACACCCGGGGAGCTGTTTTTT. It specifies CASSSLAGGTPGELFF.

The chain joins TRBV7-3 to TRBJ2-1, with D perhaps TRBD2 (5 bases). Germline CDR1 reads SGHTA; CDR2 reads FQGTGA. The V and J ends lost 4 bases and 5 bases respectively, with 9 bases between them. This CDR3 comprises 13 residues. The CDR3 here is CASSSGMNNEQFF. The CDR3 DNA sequence: TGTGCCAGCAGCTCGGGGATGAACAATGAGCAGTTCTTC. Supplemented by reference TRBV7-3 and TRBJ2-1, the full variable domain reads GAGVSQTPSNKVTEKGKYVELRCDPISGHTALYWYRQSLGQGPEFLIYFQGTGAADDSGLPNDRFFAVRPEGSVSTLKIQRTERGDSAVYLCASSSGMNNEQFFGPGTRLTVL.

The rearrangement uses TRBV5-5 and TRBJ1-3, with D possibly being TRBD1 (5 bases). V lost 4 bases to trimming and J lost 2 bases, with 10 bases between them. CDR1 is SGHKS, CDR2 YYEKEE, per germline (reference sequence). CDR3 length: 14 amino acids. The CDR3 coding sequence is TGTGCCAGCAGCCCCGGGGGGGCTGGAAACACCATATATTTT. It yields the protein CASSPGGAGNTIYF.

J is TRBJ2-5 and V is TRBV19; D gene ambiguous. Germline values: CDR1 LNHDA, CDR2 SQIVND (reference sequence). The V end was cut by 0 bases, the J end by 7 bases, with 15 bases between. CDR3 length: 15 residues. The CDR3: CASSIDPLHGRTQYF. CDR3 bases: TGTGCCAGTAGTATAGATCCCCTCCACGGTCGGACCCAGTACTTC.